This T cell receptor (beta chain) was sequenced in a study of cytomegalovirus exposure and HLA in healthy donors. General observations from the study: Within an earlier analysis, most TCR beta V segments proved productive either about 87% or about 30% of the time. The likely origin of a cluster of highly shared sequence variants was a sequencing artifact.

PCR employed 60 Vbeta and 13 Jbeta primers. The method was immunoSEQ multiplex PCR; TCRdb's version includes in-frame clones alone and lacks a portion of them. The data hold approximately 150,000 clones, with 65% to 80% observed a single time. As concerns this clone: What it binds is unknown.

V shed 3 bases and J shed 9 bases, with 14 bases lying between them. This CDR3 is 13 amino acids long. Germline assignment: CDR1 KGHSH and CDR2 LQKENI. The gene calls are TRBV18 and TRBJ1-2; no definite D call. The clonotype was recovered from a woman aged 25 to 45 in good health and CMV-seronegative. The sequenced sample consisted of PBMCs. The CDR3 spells CASSPTVQDSYTF. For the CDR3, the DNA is TGTGCCAGCTCACCCACGGTCCAAGACAGCTACACCTTC.